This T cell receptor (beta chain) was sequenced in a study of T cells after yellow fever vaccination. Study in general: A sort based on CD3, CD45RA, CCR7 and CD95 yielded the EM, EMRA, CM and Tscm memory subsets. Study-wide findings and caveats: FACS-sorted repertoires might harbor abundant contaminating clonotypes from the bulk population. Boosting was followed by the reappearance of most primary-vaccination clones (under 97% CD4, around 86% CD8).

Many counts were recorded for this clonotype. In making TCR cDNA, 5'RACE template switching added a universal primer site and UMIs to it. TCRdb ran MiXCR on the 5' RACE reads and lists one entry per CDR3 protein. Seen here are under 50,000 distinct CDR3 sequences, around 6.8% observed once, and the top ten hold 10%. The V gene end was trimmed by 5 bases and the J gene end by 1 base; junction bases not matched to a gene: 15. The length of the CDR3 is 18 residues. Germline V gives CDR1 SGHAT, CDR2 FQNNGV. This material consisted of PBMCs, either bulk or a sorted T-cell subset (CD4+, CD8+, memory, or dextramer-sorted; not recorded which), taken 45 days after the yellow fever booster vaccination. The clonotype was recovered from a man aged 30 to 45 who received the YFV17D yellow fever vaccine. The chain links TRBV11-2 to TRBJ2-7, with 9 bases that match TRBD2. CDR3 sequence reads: CASSPRGRGAGGSYEQYF. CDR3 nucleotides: TGTGCCAGCAGCCCCCGGGGGAGAGGAGCGGGAGGATCCTACGAGCAGTACTTC.